Listed below are T cell receptor beta chains from one sample, sequenced in a study of blood T cell repertoires in COVID-19. Assay used: immunoSEQ multiplex PCR; TCRdb lists only in-frame clones, some missing. This sample has roughly 260,000 clones; roughly 87% occur once, and the top ten carry 6% to 7%. Sequenced material: PBMCs or T cells enriched from blood (not recorded which). The receptors were gathered from a woman aged 25 to 39 with acute COVID-19. CDR3s include the opening cysteine and the closing phenylalanine or tryptophan. A D gene is named only where the DNA matches it firmly. Where a row states a size, it is once, few, many or the class of an expanded clone; other rows omit it.

size	D	V	J	CDR3	DNA
NA	TRBD2	TRBV7-9	TRBJ2-7	CASSPGTSGGYEQYF	TGTGCCAGCAGCCCCGGGACTAGCGGGGGATACGAGCAGTACTTC
NA	TRBD2	TRBV19	TRBJ2-1	CATEGLAGSQFF	TGTGCCACCGAGGGACTAGCGGGATCCCAGTTCTTC
NA	NA	TRBV4-3	TRBJ2-5	CASSQGGSETQYF	TGCGCCAGCAGCCAAGGCGGGTCGGAGACCCAGTACTTC
NA	TRBD2	TRBV14	TRBJ2-2	CASSPRLAGTTGELFF	TGTGCCAGCAGCCCCCGACTAGCGGGGACCACCGGGGAGCTGTTTTTT
NA	NA	TRBV19	TRBJ2-2	CASRVGQFLNTGELFF	TGTGCCAGTAGGGTCGGACAGTTCCTGAACACCGGGGAGCTGTTTTTT
NA	TRBD2	TRBV11-3	TRBJ2-7	CASSPKTTSGGREQYF	TGTGCCAGCAGCCCTAAGACGACTAGCGGGGGACGGGAGCAGTACTTC
few	NA	TRBV2	TRBJ2-7	CASSVQSQVGEQYF	TGTGCCAGCAGTGTACAATCACAGGTCGGCGAGCAGTACTTC
NA	NA	TRBV2	TRBJ2-2	CASQTQDTGELFF	TGTGCCAGCCAGACACAGGACACCGGGGAGCTGTTTTTT
few	NA	TRBV28	TRBJ1-5	CASTQEGAGHQPQHF	TGTGCCAGCACCCAAGAGGGAGCAGGCCATCAGCCCCAGCATTTT
NA	TRBD1	TRBV6-5	TRBJ1-4	CASIRTGGEEKLFF	TGTGCCAGCATCCGGACAGGGGGTGAGGAAAAACTGTTTTTT
NA	TRBD1	TRBV2	TRBJ1-5	CASSGTGDRPQHF	TGTGCCAGCAGTGGGACAGGGGATCGGCCCCAGCATTTT
NA	NA	TRBV11-2	TRBJ2-7	CASSLGATGRIEQYF	TGTGCCAGCAGCTTAGGTGCGACAGGGAGGATCGAGCAGTACTTC
few	NA	TRBV2	TRBJ1-5	CASSVLGGREPQHF	TGTGCCAGCAGTGTTCTGGGGGGGCGCGAGCCCCAGCATTTT
NA	NA	TRBV11-2	TRBJ2-7	CASSLERLAYEQYF	TGTGCCAGCAGCTTGGAAAGACTAGCCTACGAGCAGTACTTC
once	TRBD1	TRBV28	TRBJ1-1	CASRAGTGGAEAFF	TGTGCCAGCAGGGCCGGGACAGGGGGGGCTGAAGCTTTCTTT
NA	TRBD1	TRBV2	TRBJ1-2	CASDRDYGYTF	TGTGCCAGCGACAGGGACTATGGCTACACCTTC
NA	NA	TRBV20-1	TRBJ1-1	CSANRNTEAFF	TGCAGTGCTAACAGGAACACTGAAGCTTTCTTT
NA	NA	TRBV6-5	TRBJ1-4	CASTQTWGLGEKLFF	TGTGCCAGCACCCAAACGTGGGGGCTGGGGGAAAAACTGTTTTTT
NA	NA	TRBV7-3	TRBJ1-1	CASTQYGTPHTEAFF	TGTGCCAGCACCCAATACGGGACTCCCCACACTGAAGCTTTCTTT
NA	NA	TRBV7-9	TRBJ2-5	CASTPGGTQETQYF	TGTGCCAGCACCCCTGGCGGGACCCAAGAGACCCAGTACTTC
NA	NA	TRBV28	TRBJ2-7	CASSPLAWVYEQYF	TGTGCCAGCAGTCCACTAGCATGGGTCTACGAGCAGTACTTC
NA	NA	TRBV5-1	TRBJ1-3	CASSLYNSGDTIYF	TGCGCCAGCAGCCTATATAATTCCGGGGACACCATATATTTT
NA	NA	TRBV5-8	TRBJ1-5	CASSPGLSSNQPQHF	TGTGCCAGCAGCCCGGGACTCTCCAGCAATCAGCCCCAGCATTTT
many	NA	TRBV28	TRBJ2-7	CASSFRDSYEQYF	TGTGCCAGCAGTTTCCGGGACTCCTACGAGCAGTACTTC
NA	TRBD1	TRBV6-5	TRBJ1-1	CASSSGGQGPFPAFF	TGTGCCAGCAGTTCGGGGGGACAGGGGCCTTTCCCAGCTTTCTTT
once	NA	TRBV5-6	TRBJ1-4	CASSLERLREKLFF	TGTGCCAGCAGCTTGGAGAGACTTCGAGAAAAACTGTTTTTT
NA	NA	TRBV14	TRBJ1-5	CASSQDEGQPQHF	TGTGCCAGCAGCCAAGATGAGGGTCAGCCCCAGCATTTT
NA	TRBD1	TRBV7-8	TRBJ1-5	CASSPWRQGSQPQHF	TGTGCCAGCAGCCCGTGGAGACAGGGCAGTCAGCCCCAGCATTTT
few	TRBD2	TRBV2	TRBJ2-3	CASSERGTSGSNTDTQYF	TGTGCCAGCAGTGAAAGGGGGACTAGCGGGAGTAACACAGATACGCAGTATTTT
few	NA	TRBV7-6	TRBJ1-1	CASSLLGRGTEAFF	TGTGCCAGCAGCTTATTAGGGAGGGGCACTGAAGCTTTCTTT
NA	TRBD1	TRBV27	TRBJ1-1	CASSLSVGQGNTEAFF	TGTGCCAGCAGTTTATCGGTTGGACAGGGGAACACTGAAGCTTTCTTT
NA	TRBD1	TRBV28	TRBJ1-2	CASSSPDRVRNYGYTF	TGTGCCAGCAGTTCTCCGGACAGGGTTAGGAACTATGGCTACACCTTC
NA	TRBD1	TRBV19	TRBJ2-7	CASSFGQGATFYEQYF	TGTGCCAGTAGTTTCGGACAGGGGGCGACATTCTACGAGCAGTACTTC
NA	TRBD1	TRBV19	TRBJ1-5	CASSVTGGSNQPQHF	TGTGCCAGTAGTGTGACAGGGGGCAGCAATCAGCCCCAGCATTTT
NA	NA	TRBV7-2	TRBJ2-7	CASSLAPSGYEQYF	TGTGCCAGCAGCTTAGCACCATCAGGGTACGAGCAGTACTTC
NA	NA	TRBV11-2	TRBJ2-5	CASSQGETQYF	TGTGCCAGCAGCCAGGGAGAGACCCAGTACTTC
NA	TRBD1	TRBV19	TRBJ2-3	CASARGDSLTDTQYF	TGTGCCTCAGCCAGAGGGGACAGCCTCACAGATACGCAGTATTTT
NA	NA	TRBV6-5	TRBJ1-4	CASSTRDSTNEKLFF	TGTGCCAGCAGTACACGAGACAGCACGAATGAAAAACTGTTTTTT
NA	NA	TRBV6-5	TRBJ1-3	CASSLGAVYGNTIYF	TGTGCCAGCAGCCTTGGGGCGGTGTACGGAAACACCATATATTTT
NA	TRBD1	TRBV28	TRBJ1-5	CASSFTGTGTNQPQHF	TGTGCCAGCAGCTTCACGGGGACAGGGACTAATCAGCCCCAGCATTTT
NA	NA	TRBV5-1	TRBJ2-7	CASSLLGDYEQYF	TGCGCCAGCAGCTTGTTGGGAGACTACGAGCAGTACTTC
NA	TRBD1	TRBV28	TRBJ2-7	CASRDREYEQYF	TGTGCCAGCAGAGACAGGGAATACGAGCAGTACTTC
NA	TRBD1	TRBV18	TRBJ1-4	CASSLSSGGANNEKLFF	TGTGCCAGCTCTCTCTCTTCAGGGGGCGCAAACAATGAAAAACTGTTTTTT
NA	NA	TRBV28	TRBJ1-1	CASSLPGQNTEAFF	TGTGCCAGCAGTTTACCGGGTCAGAACACTGAAGCTTTCTTT
NA	TRBD1	TRBV5-1	TRBJ1-6	CASSWGQRNSPLHF	TGCGCCAGCAGCTGGGGACAGCGAAATTCACCCCTCCACTTT
NA	NA	TRBV4-2	TRBJ1-2	CASSQEEGGHNYGYTF	TGTGCCAGCAGCCAAGAGGAGGGCGGACATAACTATGGCTACACCTTC
NA	TRBD2	TRBV3-1/TRBV3-2	TRBJ2-1	CASSHTGGNEQFF	TGTGCCAGCAGCCACACGGGAGGCAATGAGCAGTTCTTC
NA	TRBD2	TRBV7-3	TRBJ2-1	CASSPKARTSGRYEQFF	TGTGCCAGCAGCCCCAAGGCGCGGACTAGCGGGAGGTATGAGCAGTTCTTC
NA	NA	TRBV5-1	TRBJ2-3	CASSGGSSGTDTQYF	TGCGCCAGCAGCGGAGGGAGTTCCGGCACAGATACGCAGTATTTT
few	TRBD2	TRBV7-8	TRBJ2-7	CASSSSSSGSPEQYF	TGTGCCAGCAGCTCCTCGTCTAGCGGGAGTCCCGAGCAGTACTTC
NA	TRBD1	TRBV28	TRBJ1-5	CASTQGGNQPQHF	TGTGCCAGCACGCAGGGGGGCAATCAGCCCCAGCATTTT
once	NA	TRBV30	TRBJ2-7	CAWSRRGGYEQYF	TGTGCCTGGAGTAGGAGGGGGGGATACGAGCAGTACTTC
NA	NA	TRBV28	TRBJ1-2	CASSLSPGIYGYTF	TGTGCCAGCAGTTTATCACCAGGGATCTATGGCTACACCTTC
NA	TRBD1	TRBV4-3	TRBJ1-1	CASSQGDRDTEAFF	TGCGCCAGCAGCCAAGGGGACAGGGACACTGAAGCTTTCTTT
many	NA	TRBV3-1/TRBV3-2	TRBJ2-7	CASSQDLRTPLLDEQYF	TGTGCCAGCAGCCAAGACCTACGGACACCCCTCCTCGACGAGCAGTACTTC
NA	NA	TRBV3-1/TRBV3-2	TRBJ1-6	CASSQDGGYSPLHF	TGTGCCAGCAGCCAAGACGGGGGATATTCACCCCTCCACTTT
NA	NA	TRBV28	TRBJ1-5	CASSLGDGVREASNQPQHF	TGTGCCAGCAGTTTGGGGGACGGGGTTCGGGAGGCGAGCAATCAGCCCCAGCATTTT
NA	NA	TRBV20-1	TRBJ2-5	CSAAGEATQYF	TGCAGTGCCGCAGGGGAAGCGACCCAGTACTTC
NA	NA	TRBV12-3/TRBV12-4	TRBJ2-7	CASSWGVYEQYF	TGTGCCAGCAGTTGGGGGGTCTACGAGCAGTACTTC